What follows are 26 T cell receptor beta chains derived from one specimen sequenced in a study of shared clonotypes between healthy human individuals. This table comes from immunoSEQ multiplex PCR, and its TCRdb copy is limited to in-frame clones, with some not included. The table records over 1.5 million clones, about 98% of them present only once. Sample: naive CD4+ T cells sorted from blood. As to subset: CD45RA+ positively selected. Receptors were obtained from a man aged 25-40 years in good health.

V is TRBV5-1 and J is TRBJ2-3; TRBD2 matches 7 bases. Germline CDR1 SGHRS, CDR2 YFSETQ. The ends lost 1 base at V and 3 bases at J; junction bases unmatched: 5. CDR3 length: 15 amino acids. CDR3 region: CASSLTGGITDTQYF. Written as DNA, the CDR3 is TGCGCCAGCAGCTTGACGGGAGGAATTACAGATACGCAGTATTTT. The full variable domain, completed using reference TRBV5-1 and TRBJ2-3, is KAGVTQTPRYLIKTRGQQVTLSCSPISGHRSVSWYQQTPGQGLQFLFEYFSETQRNKGNFPGRFSGRQFSNSRSEMNVSTLELGDSALYLCASSLTGGITDTQYFGPGTRLTVL.

The rearrangement links TRBV21-1 to TRBJ1-3. TRBV21-1 is recorded as a pseudogene. This CDR3 has 16 amino acids. CDR3 in amino acids: CASSKAHCSTGNTIYF. CDR3 nucleotide sequence: TGTGCCAGCAGCAAAGCTCACTGCTCTACTGGAAACACCATATATTTT.

A single count supports this clone. The V gene is TRBV9, the J gene TRBJ1-2, with TRBD1 matching over 8 bases. Losses at the gene ends were 1 base for V and 8 bases for J; bases not matched to a gene: 7. Germline assignment: CDR1 SGDLS and CDR2 YYNGEE. There are 14 residues in the CDR3. The CDR3 sequence is CASSVLQGAGGYTF. The CDR3 DNA follows: TGTGCCAGCAGCGTACTTCAGGGGGCCGGAGGCTACACCTTC.

The CDR3 is CATLRYTGGVGELFF. The CDR3, as DNA: TGTGCCACCCTACGATACACAGGGGGGGTCGGGGAGCTGTTTTTT. The chain employs TRBV28 and TRBJ2-2; tentative D call: TRBD1 (8 bases). The germline gives CDR1 MDHEN, CDR2 SYDVKM. Trimming took off 10 bases at V and 7 bases at J, with 22 bases between the two ends. The length of the CDR3 is 15 residues.

The J gene is TRBJ2-1, the V gene TRBV11-2; 7 bases agree with TRBD2. J gave up 3 bases and V 5 bases, and 13 bases lay outside the gene matches. CDR3 length equals 17 residues. Germline V gene data show CDR1 as SGHAT and CDR2 as FQNNGV. The CDR3 DNA reads TGTGCCAGCAGCCCCACACTAGGGCTAGCGGACTACAATGAGCAGTTCTTC. Its protein product is CASSPTLGLADYNEQFF.

The chain combines TRBV27 with TRBJ2-2, with 7 bases matching TRBD2. Germline V gives CDR1 MNHEY, CDR2 SMNVEV (reference sequence). V dropped 6 bases and J dropped 7; count of bases not matched to a gene: 11. The CDR3 is made up of 15 amino acids. This chain's CDR3 is CASSLGAGVNGELFF. The CDR3 bases are TGTGCCAGCAGCCTCGGGGCGGGAGTTAACGGGGAGCTGTTTTTT.

The V gene is TRBV7-2, the J gene TRBJ1-3; D ambiguous. This CDR3 is 12 amino acids long. V was clipped by 6 bases and J by 0 bases, with 3 bases between them. Germline CDR1 and CDR2: SGHTA and FQGNSA. CDR3 protein: CASRYSGNTIYF. The CDR3 coding sequence is TGTGCCAGCAGGTACTCTGGAAACACCATATATTTT.

This clone was seen only once. V and J are TRBV5-1 and TRBJ2-7; 8 bases are shared with TRBD1. Germline trimming cut 3 bases from V and 3 bases from J; bases unmatched to any gene: 2. The CDR3 totals 13 residues. Germline assignment: CDR1 SGHRS and CDR2 YFSETQ. The DNA for the CDR3 is TGCGCCAGCAGCTGGGGGACAGGCTACGAGCAGTACTTC. This encodes CASSWGTGYEQYF.

The rearrangement uses TRBV7-3 and TRBJ2-3; 10 bases map to TRBD1. After removal of 5 bases from V and 3 bases from J, the junction contained 8 bases not matched to a gene. Germline loops: CDR1 SGHTA, CDR2 FQGTGA. The CDR3 loop spans 16 amino acids. CDR3 nucleotide sequence: TGTGCCAGCAGCCCGCCTCGGGGACAGGGGACAGATACGCAGTATTTT. It yields the protein CASSPPRGQGTDTQYF.

The V gene is TRBV10-3, the J gene TRBJ2-7; unclear D gene. The length of the CDR3 is 13 residues. Germline CDR1 and CDR2: ENHRY and SYGVKD. Trimming removed 2 bases from V and 2 bases from J, with 7 bases in between. DNA for the CDR3: TGTGCCATCAGTGAGGGGCCGACCTACGAGCAGTACTTC. This sequence encodes CAISEGPTYEQYF.

V usage is TRBV7-2 and J usage is TRBJ2-7, with TRBD2 matching 10 bases. V lost 2 bases to trimming and J lost 7 bases; unmatched junction nucleotides: 8. The CDR3 is 15 amino acids. Germline V CDR1 and CDR2: SGHTA, FQGNSA. The chain's CDR3 is CASSLRGLAGDEQYF. The CDR3 DNA reads TGTGCCAGCAGCTTAAGAGGTCTAGCGGGAGATGAGCAGTACTTC.

This chain uses TRBV5-6 with TRBJ2-5, with 8 bases that match TRBD1. The length of the CDR3 is 15 residues. V shed 0 bases and J 4 bases; nucleotides not matched to a gene: 5. Germline V CDR1 and CDR2: SGHDT, YYEEEE. The chain's CDR3 is CASSLGVRGRETQYF. CDR3 sequence (DNA): TGTGCCAGCAGCTTGGGGGTCAGGGGGCGAGAGACCCAGTACTTC. The complete variable domain, with remaining parts taken from reference TRBV5-6 and TRBJ2-5, reads DAGVTQSPTHLIKTRGQQVTLRCSPKSGHDTVSWYQQALGQGPQFIFQYYEEEERQRGNFPDRFSGHQFPNYSSELNVNALLLGDSALYLCASSLGVRGRETQYFGPGTRLLVL.

The J gene is TRBJ2-1, the V gene TRBV7-6; 8 nucleotides align to TRBD1. The CDR3 covers 16 residues. V dropped 4 bases and J dropped 2; count of bases not matched to a gene: 7. Germline CDR1 and CDR2: SGHVS and FNYEAQ. The CDR3 protein is CASSSQTGETYNEQFF. CDR3 nucleotides: TGTGCCAGCAGCTCGCAGACAGGGGAAACCTACAATGAGCAGTTCTTC.

CDR3 nucleotides: TGTGCCAGCAGCTTTGGGAGCGCCGGTACCTACGAGCAGTACTTC. Its protein is CASSFGSAGTYEQYF. V and J are TRBV5-4 and TRBJ2-7, with D possibly being TRBD2 (5 bases). Germline values: CDR1 SGHNT, CDR2 YYREEE (reference sequence). The CDR3 loop spans 15 amino acids. Trimming took 2 bases from V and 2 from J, leaving 14 bases between them.

The chain employs TRBV5-4 and TRBJ2-1; D perhaps matches TRBD2 (6 bases). Trimming pared 0 bases from V and 12 bases from J, leaving 28 bases between. The CDR3 has 18 residues. Looked up from germline, CDR1 is SGHNT and CDR2 is YYREEE (reference sequence). The CDR3 sequence: CASSLANSMGGTAGWQFF. The CDR3 region has the DNA TGTGCCAGCAGCTTGGCCAATAGTATGGGTGGGACTGCGGGGTGGCAGTTCTTC.

This chain uses TRBV11-2 with TRBJ2-3; 10 nucleotides line up with TRBD2. The germline CDR1 and CDR2 sequences are SGHAT and FQNNGV. V dropped 5 bases and J dropped 5; count of bases not matched to a gene: 13. The CDR3 spans 17 residues. The CDR3 is CASSAYEAGGRVDTQYF. CDR3 bases: TGTGCCAGCAGCGCCTACGAAGCGGGAGGGCGTGTAGATACGCAGTATTTT.

The chain has TRBV30 and TRBJ2-5; 10 bases match TRBD1. The CDR3 consists of 17 residues. CDR1 is GTSNPN, CDR2 SVGIG, per germline (reference sequence). The ends lost 2 bases at V and 2 bases at J; junction bases unmatched: 11. The CDR3 nucleotides are TGTGCCTGGAGTAACGCCGCCGGGACAGGGGTTCAAGAGACCCAGTACTTC. Translated, it gives CAWSNAAGTGVQETQYF. The complete variable domain, with remaining parts taken from reference TRBV30 and TRBJ2-5, reads SQTIHQWPATLVQPVGSPLSLECTVEGTSNPNLYWYRQAAGRGLQLLFYSVGIGQISSEVPQNLSASRPQDRQFILSSKKLLLSDSGFYLCAWSNAAGTGVQETQYFGPGTRLLVL.

The chain joins TRBV6-1 to TRBJ1-5; D ambiguous. Looked up from germline, CDR1 is MNHNS and CDR2 is SASEGT. CDR3 length: 12 residues. The V end was cut by 5 bases, the J end by 6 bases, with 8 bases between. The CDR3 reads CASSPWGQPQHF. CDR3 coding DNA: TGTGCCAGCAGTCCCTGGGGTCAGCCCCAGCATTTT.

The chain is built from TRBV5-1 and TRBJ2-1; 8 bases map to TRBD2. The CDR3 spans 16 residues. Per germline, CDR1 SGHRS and CDR2 YFSETQ. Trimming cost V 0 bases and J 5 bases; bases outside gene matches: 7. The CDR3 coding sequence is TGCGCCAGCAGCTTGGGGTCCCGGGAGGGCCACAATGAGCAGTTCTTC. It codes for CASSLGSREGHNEQFF.

This chain links TRBV19 with TRBJ1-3, with D hard to call. There are 11 residues in the CDR3. Germline values: CDR1 LNHDA, CDR2 SQIVND (reference sequence). V lost 10 bases and J 4 bases, leaving 8 bases between the germline ends. CDR3 nucleotides: TGTGCCACCCTTCTCGGAAACACCATATATTTT. It specifies CATLLGNTIYF.

The CDR3 DNA follows: TGTGCCAGCAGCGGACTAGCGGTCGACACAGATACGCAGTATTTT. Protein: CASSGLAVDTDTQYF. The rearrangement uses TRBV27 and TRBJ2-3; 10 nucleotides match TRBD2. V shed 6 bases, J shed 2 bases, and the junction held 5 bases outside the gene matches. This CDR3 comprises 15 residues. Germline CDR1 reads MNHEY; CDR2 reads SMNVEV (reference sequence).

V gene TRBV6-1 combines with J gene TRBJ2-7; 9 bases match TRBD1. The CDR3 spans 15 residues. Germline lookup yields CDR1 MNHNS and CDR2 SASEGT. The V segment lost 2 bases and the J segment 5 bases; nucleotides outside the gene matches: 7. This CDR3 reads CASSERTGAVDEQYF. As DNA, the CDR3 is TGTGCCAGCAGTGAAAGGACAGGGGCGGTTGACGAGCAGTACTTC.

This chain joins TRBV23-1 and TRBJ1-1, with D possibly matching TRBD1 (6 bases). TRBV23-1 is an open reading frame, and its role is uncertain. CDR3 size: 15 residues. The V gene lost 2 bases and the J gene lost 2 bases, with 12 bases spanning the gap. CDR3 residues: CASSQLQGQNTEAFF. CDR3 coding DNA: TGCGCCAGCAGTCAACTACAGGGACAAAACACTGAAGCTTTCTTT.

V is TRBV9 and J is TRBJ2-6; possibly TRBD1 for D (6 bases). CDR1 is SGDLS, CDR2 YYNGEE, per germline. V was trimmed by 2 bases and J by 1 base, leaving 13 bases between them. CDR3 size: 17 residues. The CDR3 sequence: CASSVGQILSGANVLTF. The CDR3 DNA reads TGTGCCAGCAGCGTTGGACAGATCCTATCTGGGGCCAACGTCCTGACTTTC.

This chain uses TRBV15 with TRBJ1-6, with a weak D call TRBD1 (5 bases). This CDR3 is built from 16 residues. Germline V gene sequence: CDR1 LNHNV, CDR2 YYDKDF (reference sequence). V was trimmed by 2 bases and J by 8 bases, leaving 16 bases between them. CDR3 residues: CATSRQGPSGYSPLHF. The CDR3 DNA is TGTGCCACCAGCAGACAGGGACCGTCGGGATATTCACCCCTCCACTTT.

The chain recombines TRBV19 with TRBJ2-7, with TRBD1 matching over 9 bases. The V gene's germline CDR1 is LNHDA and CDR2 SQIVND (reference sequence). This CDR3 is 13 amino acids long. V was pared by 4 bases and J by 11 bases, with 9 bases of the junction left unmatched. The CDR3 is CASSRAGTGFKYF. The CDR3 bases are TGTGCCAGTAGTAGAGCCGGGACAGGGTTTAAGTACTTC.